This record concerns one T cell receptor (beta chain) sequence. The antigen is unknown. The V and J ends lost 2 bases and 7 bases respectively, with 4 bases between them. This CDR3 contains 11 residues. From germline, CDR1 is SGDLS and CDR2 YYNGEE. The entry originates in a study of cytomegalovirus exposure and HLA in healthy donors. Study-wide points: TCR beta V- and J-gene trimming, according to a later analysis, was linked to a missense DCLRE1C variant.

A multiplex PCR was run with 60 Vbeta primers and 13 Jbeta primers. Assay: immunoSEQ multiplex PCR; the TCRdb copy retains only in-frame clones and omits some. The sample has about 92,000 clones, roughly 71% seen once; the top ten hold more than 15%. Sequencing was carried out using PBMCs. The chain links TRBV9 to TRBJ2-1; D gene unclear. The TCR was taken from a woman between 18 and 29 years old in good health and CMV-seropositive. Here the CDR3 DNA reads TGTGCCAGCAGCGTTCAGAATGAGCAGTTCTTC. As protein: CASSVQNEQFF.